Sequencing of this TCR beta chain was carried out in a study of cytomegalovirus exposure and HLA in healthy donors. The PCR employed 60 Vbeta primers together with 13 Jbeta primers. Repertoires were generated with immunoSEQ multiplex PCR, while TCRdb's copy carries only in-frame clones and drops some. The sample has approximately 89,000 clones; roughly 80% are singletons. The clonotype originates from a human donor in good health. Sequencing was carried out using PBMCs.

The CDR3 sequence: CASSRRRVATDTQYF. CDR3 DNA sequence: TGTGCCAGCAGCCGTCGGCGGGTGGCCACAGATACGCAGTATTTT. This chain uses TRBV5-8 with TRBJ2-3; TRBD2 is a possible D gene (5 bases). In germline, CDR1 is SGHTS, CDR2 YDEGEE. V gave up 4 bases and J gave up 2 bases, with 14 bases separating them. This CDR3 comprises 15 residues.